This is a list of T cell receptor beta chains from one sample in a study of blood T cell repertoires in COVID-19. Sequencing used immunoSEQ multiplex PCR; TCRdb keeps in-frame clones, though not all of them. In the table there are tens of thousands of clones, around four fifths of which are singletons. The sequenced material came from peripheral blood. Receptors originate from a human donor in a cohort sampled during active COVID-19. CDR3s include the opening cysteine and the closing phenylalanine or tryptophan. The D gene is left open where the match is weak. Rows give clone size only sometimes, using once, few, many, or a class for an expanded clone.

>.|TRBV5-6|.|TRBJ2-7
TGTGCCAGCAGCTTGGGTCCCTTCTACGAGCAGTACTTC
CASSLGPFYEQYF
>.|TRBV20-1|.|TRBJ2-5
TGCAGTGCTAGTGGGCTGGGGGGGGGCAACCAAGAGACCCAGTACTTC
CSASGLGGGNQETQYF
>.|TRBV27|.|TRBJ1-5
TGTGCCAGCAGTTTTGGTGGGGCTTACAATCAGCCCCAGCATTTT
CASSFGGAYNQPQHF
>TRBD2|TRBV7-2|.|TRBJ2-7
TGTGCCAGCAGCTTCAGAGCGGGGGGGCTGACCTACGAGCAGTACTTC
CASSFRAGGLTYEQYF
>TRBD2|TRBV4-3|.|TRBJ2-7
TGCGCCAGCAGCCAAGACCATGGCGGGAGGAGTTACGAGCAGTACTTC
CASSQDHGGRSYEQYF
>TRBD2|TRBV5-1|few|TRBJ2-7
TGCGCCAGCAGCTTGGAGGCTAGCGGGTACTACGAGCAGTACTTC
CASSLEASGYYEQYF
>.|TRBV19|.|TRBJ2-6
TGTGCCAGTAGTATGGCGGGGCCTAGCTCTGGGGCCAACGTCCTGACTTTC
CASSMAGPSSGANVLTF
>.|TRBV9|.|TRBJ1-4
TGTGCCAGCAGCCCCGGGGGGGAGGAACTGTTTTTT
CASSPGGEELFF
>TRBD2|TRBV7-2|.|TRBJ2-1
TGTGCCAGCAGCTCCAGGCTAGCGGGAGGGTCCAATGAGCAGTTCTTC
CASSSRLAGGSNEQFF
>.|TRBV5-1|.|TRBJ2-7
TGCGCCAGCAGCTTGGGACAGGCCCGTATTTCCTACGAGCAGTACTTC
CASSLGQARISYEQYF
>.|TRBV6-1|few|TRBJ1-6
TGTGCCAGCAGTGAAGGCGTCAGGGTAGCACCCCTCCACTTT
CASSEGVRVAPLHF
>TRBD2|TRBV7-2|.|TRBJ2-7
TGTGCCAGCAGCGGCACTAGCGGACAATACGAGCAGTACTTC
CASSGTSGQYEQYF
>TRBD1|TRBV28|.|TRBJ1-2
TGTGCCAGCCGAGAAGGTGGATCTCCGGGACAGAACTATGGCTACACCTTC
CASREGGSPGQNYGYTF
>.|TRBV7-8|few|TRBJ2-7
TGTGCCAGCAGCTTAGTAGATCACTCCTACGAGCAGTACTTC
CASSLVDHSYEQYF
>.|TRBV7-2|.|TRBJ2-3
TGTGCCAGCAGTGGAGCCCCACCACACACAGATACGCAGTATTTT
CASSGAPPHTDTQYF
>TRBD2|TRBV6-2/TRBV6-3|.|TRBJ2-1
TGTGCCAGCAGTTTTTTCATTAGCGGGAGCTCCTACAATGAGCAGTTCTTC
CASSFFISGSSYNEQFF
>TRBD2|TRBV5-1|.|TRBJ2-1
TGCGCCAGCAGCTTGCCGGGACTAGCGGGAGGGCCAAATGAGCAGTTCTTC
CASSLPGLAGGPNEQFF
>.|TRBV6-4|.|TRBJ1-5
TGTGCCAGCAGGTTAGACGGGAATAGCAATCAGCCCCAGCATTTT
CASRLDGNSNQPQHF
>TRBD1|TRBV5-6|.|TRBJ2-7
TGTGCCAGCAGACAGACCGGACAGGGCTACGAGCAGTACTTC
CASRQTGQGYEQYF
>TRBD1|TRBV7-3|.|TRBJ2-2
TGTGCCAGCAGCTCCCGGACAGGGAGGAACACCGGGGAGCTGTTTTTT
CASSSRTGRNTGELFF
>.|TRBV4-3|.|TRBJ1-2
TGCGCCAGCAGCCAAGATAGGGGGACAAAGGGCTACACCTTC
CASSQDRGTKGYTF
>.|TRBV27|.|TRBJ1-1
TGTGCCAGCAGTTTTAAGGGGGTAGGGCTCACTGAAGCTTTCTTT
CASSFKGVGLTEAFF
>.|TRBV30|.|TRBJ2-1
TGTGCCTGGACCCGGGAGAGTATGGCTACCTCCTACAATGAGCAGTTCTTC
CAWTRESMATSYNEQFF
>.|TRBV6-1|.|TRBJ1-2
TGTGCCAGCAGTGAAGCGTGGGGGGGCGGGTACTATGGCTACACCTTC
CASSEAWGGGYYGYTF
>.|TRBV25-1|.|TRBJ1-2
TGTGCCAGCAGTGAGCAGGGATTGGGCTACACCTTC
CASSEQGLGYTF
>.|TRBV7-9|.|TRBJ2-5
TGTGCCAGCAGCTCGACGGGACAACTCCAAGAGACCCAGTACTTC
CASSSTGQLQETQYF
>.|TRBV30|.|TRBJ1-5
TGTGCCTGGCAGGCTTATAGCAATCAGCCCCAGCATTTT
CAWQAYSNQPQHF
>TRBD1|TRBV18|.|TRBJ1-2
TGTGCCAGCTCACCACCGGGACAGATCTATGGCTACACCTTC
CASSPPGQIYGYTF
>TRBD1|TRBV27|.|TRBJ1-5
TGTGCCAGCAGTTTATGGGCAGGGGGCATTCAGCCCCAGCATTTT
CASSLWAGGIQPQHF
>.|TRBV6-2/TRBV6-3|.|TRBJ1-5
TGTGCCAGCAGTCCCCCACCCAACAGTGGAAGCAATCAGCCCCAGCATTTT
CASSPPPNSGSNQPQHF
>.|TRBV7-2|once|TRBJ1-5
TGTGCCAGCAGCTTAGGACAACCTAGCAATCAGCCCCAGCATTTT
CASSLGQPSNQPQHF
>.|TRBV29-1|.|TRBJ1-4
TGCAGCGTTGTAACAGGATTGGAACTGTTTTTT
CSVVTGLELFF
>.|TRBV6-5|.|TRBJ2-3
TGTGCCAGCAGTTACGGGGCAGGGGAAAGCACAGATACGCAGTATTTT
CASSYGAGESTDTQYF
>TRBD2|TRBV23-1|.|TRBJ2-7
TGCGCCAGCAGTCATCCCAGCGGGATGGGGAACAACGAGCAGTACTTC
CASSHPSGMGNNEQYF
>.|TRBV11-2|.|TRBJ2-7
TGTGCCACCCGACAGGAGCACTACGAGCAGTACTTC
CATRQEHYEQYF